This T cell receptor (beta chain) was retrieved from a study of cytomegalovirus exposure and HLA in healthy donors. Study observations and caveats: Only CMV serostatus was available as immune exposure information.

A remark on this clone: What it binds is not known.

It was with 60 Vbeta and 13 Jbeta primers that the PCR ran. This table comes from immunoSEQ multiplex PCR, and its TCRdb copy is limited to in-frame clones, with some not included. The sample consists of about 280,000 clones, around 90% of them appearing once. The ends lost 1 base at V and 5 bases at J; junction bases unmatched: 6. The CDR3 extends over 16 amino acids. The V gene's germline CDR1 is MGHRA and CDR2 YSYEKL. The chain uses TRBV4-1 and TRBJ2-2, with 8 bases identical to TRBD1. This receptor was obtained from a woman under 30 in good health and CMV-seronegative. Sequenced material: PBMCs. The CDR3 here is CASSQVRTGRTGELFF. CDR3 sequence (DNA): TGCGCCAGCAGCCAAGTCCGGACAGGGCGTACCGGGGAGCTGTTTTTT.